This is a list of T cell receptor beta chains from one sample in a study of blood T cell repertoires in COVID-19. The method was immunoSEQ multiplex PCR; TCRdb's version includes in-frame clones alone and lacks a portion of them. Of roughly 250,000 clones listed, about nine tenths are singletons. Input material: peripheral blood. These receptor sequences come from a man in his 60s who had recovered from COVID-19. Each CDR3 is given with its conserved first and last residue. D genes are given only for firm matches. The listing skips clone size in some rows; elsewhere it reads once, few, many or a size class.

v_call,j_call,clone_size,d_call,cdr3_aa,cdr3_nt
TRBV27,TRBJ2-7,.,.,CASSLQRVSPYEQYF,TGTGCCAGCAGTTTACAGAGGGTCTCCCCCTACGAGCAGTACTTC
TRBV3-1/TRBV3-2,TRBJ1-6,.,.,CASSQDTRQGRPNSPLHF,TGTGCCAGCAGCCAAGATACCCGGCAGGGCAGACCAAATTCACCCCTCCACTTT
TRBV11-2,TRBJ2-5,.,.,CASSFRVGVWETQYF,TGTGCCAGCAGCTTTCGGGTGGGTGTTTGGGAGACCCAGTACTTC
TRBV27,TRBJ1-6,.,TRBD1,CASSFGTDNSPLHF,TGTGCCAGCAGTTTCGGGACAGATAATTCACCCCTCCACTTT
TRBV3-1/TRBV3-2,TRBJ1-4,.,.,CASSHLAGVGEKLFF,TGTGCCAGCAGCCACCTCGCAGGGGTGGGTGAAAAACTGTTTTTT
TRBV2,TRBJ1-5,once,TRBD1,CASRFGTGGGNQPQHF,TGTGCCAGCAGATTCGGGACAGGGGGCGGAAATCAGCCCCAGCATTTT
TRBV18,TRBJ2-3,.,TRBD2,CASSLGLAGRFTDTQYF,TGTGCCAGCTCACTTGGACTAGCGGGGCGTTTCACAGATACGCAGTATTTT
TRBV7-9,TRBJ2-7,.,.,CASSTRDFYEQYF,TGTGCCAGCAGCACCCGGGACTTTTACGAGCAGTACTTC
TRBV25-1,TRBJ1-3,.,.,CASSEFVSGRGNTIYF,TGTGCCAGCAGTGAATTCGTGTCCGGTCGAGGAAACACCATATATTTT
TRBV4-1,TRBJ1-2,.,.,CASSQDTAVYGYTF,TGCGCCAGCAGCCAAGATACAGCCGTCTATGGCTACACCTTC
TRBV27,TRBJ1-6,.,TRBD1,CASTLRQGTNSPLHF,TGTGCCAGCACCCTCCGACAGGGTACGAATTCACCCCTCCACTTT
TRBV7-9,TRBJ1-1,.,.,CASSLVIVGQGTEAFF,TGTGCCAGCAGCTTAGTCATAGTTGGCCAGGGCACTGAAGCTTTCTTT
TRBV30,TRBJ1-4,.,.,CAWTGRDEKLFF,TGTGCCTGGACAGGGCGAGATGAAAAACTGTTTTTT
TRBV28,TRBJ1-4,.,.,CASSLEGPGEKLFF,TGTGCCAGCAGTTTGGAGGGGCCCGGGGAAAAACTGTTTTTT
TRBV10-1,TRBJ2-7,.,.,CASSESNTRGRYEQYF,TGCGCCAGCAGTGAGTCGAATACTCGGGGAAGGTACGAGCAGTACTTC
TRBV5-1,TRBJ2-1,.,.,CASSLDRYSYNEQFF,TGCGCCAGCAGCTTGGACAGGTATTCCTACAATGAGCAGTTCTTC
TRBV4-1,TRBJ2-7,.,TRBD1,CASSQGLGSQGQGRNEQYF,TGCGCCAGCAGCCAAGGCCTTGGATCCCAGGGACAGGGGAGGAACGAGCAGTACTTC
TRBV5-1,TRBJ1-2,.,.,CASSLRGGGYTF,TGCGCCAGCAGCTTGAGGGGGGGAGGCTACACCTTC
TRBV7-9,TRBJ2-2,.,.,CATLTGSTGELFF,TGTGCCACACTTACAGGGAGCACCGGGGAGCTGTTTTTT
TRBV10-2,TRBJ2-7,.,.,CASSENRNYEQYF,TGCGCCAGCAGTGAGAACAGAAATTACGAGCAGTACTTC
TRBV6-5,TRBJ2-1,.,TRBD2,CATAGVNYNEQFF,TGTGCCACCGCGGGGGTTAACTACAATGAGCAGTTCTTC
TRBV15,TRBJ2-7,.,.,CATSRDLLRSAYEQYF,TGTGCCACCAGCAGAGACTTACTCAGGTCGGCCTACGAGCAGTACTTC
TRBV10-3,TRBJ1-2,.,.,CAISVTDVVGYTF,TGTGCCATCAGCGTGACAGATGTAGTTGGCTACACCTTC
TRBV11-2,TRBJ2-5,.,TRBD1,CASSQGDRGRETQYF,TGTGCCAGCAGTCAAGGGGACAGGGGTCGAGAGACCCAGTACTTC
TRBV7-2,TRBJ1-6,few,.,CASSYRQSNSPLHF,TGTGCCAGCAGCTACCGACAGTCTAATTCACCCCTCCACTTT
TRBV6-5,TRBJ1-2,.,.,CASSYSREARGYTF,TGTGCCAGCAGTTACTCGAGGGAGGCTCGGGGCTACACCTTC
TRBV3-1/TRBV3-2,TRBJ2-1,.,.,CASSRTGSSYNEQFF,TGTGCCAGCAGCCGAACCGGGAGCTCCTACAATGAGCAGTTCTTC
TRBV2,TRBJ2-3,once,TRBD2,CARDQAGGTDTQYF,TGTGCCAGGGATCAAGCGGGGGGCACAGATACGCAGTATTTT